This T cell receptor (beta chain) was recorded in a study of persistence of HIV-infected CD4 T cells. V gave up 4 bases and J gave up 5 bases, with 8 bases separating them. CDR3 length equals 12 residues. Germline V gene lookup returns CDR1 MNHEY and CDR2 SVGEGT. Anti-CD3/anti-CD28 beads served as a nonspecific positive control stimulus. Responding CD4+ T cells were sorted by upregulation of both CD40 ligand and CD69. The immunoSEQ assay was version 4, run in survey mode. Sequencing used immunoSEQ multiplex PCR; TCRdb keeps in-frame clones, though not all of them. The sample shows about 46,000 clones, about nine tenths of them seen only once. On this clone: The antigen is not known.

This sequence originates from an adult woman with HIV who was CMV-seropositive. This specimen consisted of CD4+ T cells sorted from PBMCs after roughly 18-hour stimulation, obtained from a patient who received antiretroviral therapy. The J gene is TRBJ2-5, the V gene TRBV6-2 or TRBV6-3, with D unresolved. As DNA, the CDR3 is TGTGCCAGCAGTTCCCACAAGGAGACCCAGTACTTC. As protein: CASSSHKETQYF.